This is a list of T cell receptor beta chains from one sample in a study of T cell responses to AZD1222 COVID-19 vaccine. Sequencing was performed with immunoSEQ multiplex PCR; in TCRdb, only in-frame clones are kept and a portion is missing. Of 65,000 to 80,000 clones in the sample, about 88% are singletons; the top ten hold approximately 4.2%. The specimen comprised peripheral blood, sampled on day 0 of AZD1222 vaccination. The receptor set was obtained from an adult in good health. CDR3s include the opening cysteine and the closing phenylalanine or tryptophan. Each record gives: CDR3 protein, CDR3 DNA, V gene, D gene, clone size, J gene. A D gene is named only where the DNA matches it firmly. Part of the rows lack a size; the others show once, few, many or a class for expanded clones.

CRGEVATPKTSNTEAFF | TGCAGGGGGGAGGTGGCGACACCTAAGACCTCGAACACTGAAGCTTTCTTT | TRBV29-1 | . | . | TRBJ1-1
CASSLDWGTDTQYF | TGTGCCAGCAGCTTGGATTGGGGGACAGATACGCAGTATTTT | TRBV5-5 | . | . | TRBJ2-3
CSVGLGDNEKLFF | TGCAGCGTTGGGTTAGGGGATAATGAAAAACTGTTTTTT | TRBV29-1 | . | . | TRBJ1-4
CASSQTDAFRGYTF | TGTGCCAGCAGCCAAACCGACGCCTTTCGAGGCTACACCTTC | TRBV3-1/TRBV3-2 | . | . | TRBJ1-2
CASSQRGSTDTQYF | TGTGCCAGCTCGCAGCGGGGCTCCACAGATACGCAGTATTTT | TRBV2 | TRBD2 | . | TRBJ2-3
CASSRGLADQPQHF | TGTGCCAGCAGCAGGGGACTGGCAGATCAGCCCCAGCATTTT | TRBV27 | . | . | TRBJ1-5
CASTRDSTAYGYTF | TGTGCCAGCACCAGGGACAGTACGGCTTATGGCTACACCTTC | TRBV27 | TRBD1 | . | TRBJ1-2
CASSLAYPAGGSATEAFF | TGTGCCAGCAGCTTGGCCTATCCTGCAGGGGGCTCGGCAACTGAAGCTTTCTTT | TRBV5-5 | TRBD1 | . | TRBJ1-1
CASSLTAQKLFF | TGTGCCAGCAGTTTAACGGCTCAAAAACTGTTTTTT | TRBV12-3/TRBV12-4 | . | . | TRBJ1-4
CASSTDRRSYEQYF | TGTGCCAGCAGTACGGACAGGCGCTCCTACGAGCAGTACTTC | TRBV5-6 | TRBD1 | . | TRBJ2-7
CASSPSTAAGNTIYF | TGTGCCAGCTCACCTTCGACAGCCGCTGGAAACACCATATATTTT | TRBV18 | . | . | TRBJ1-3
CASSLDPGRSINTGELFF | TGCGCCAGCAGCTTGGACCCCGGCAGGTCGATAAACACCGGGGAGCTGTTTTTT | TRBV5-1 | . | once | TRBJ2-2
CASSIVSWDRGLFRPQHF | TGTGCCAGTAGTATAGTCAGCTGGGACAGGGGCCTCTTTAGGCCCCAGCATTTT | TRBV19 | TRBD1 | . | TRBJ1-5
CARRGGTEAFF | TGTGCCCGTCGGGGAGGCACTGAAGCTTTCTTT | TRBV2 | . | few | TRBJ1-1
CASNLGGHPRDGYTF | TGTGCCAGTAACCTGGGGGGCCACCCTCGAGATGGCTACACCTTC | TRBV19 | . | . | TRBJ1-2
CASSLPSPGYTF | TGTGCCAGCAGCCTTCCCTCCCCCGGCTACACCTTC | TRBV7-9 | . | . | TRBJ1-2
CATSDDQGSYNEQFF | TGTGCCACCAGTGATGATCAGGGCTCCTACAATGAGCAGTTCTTC | TRBV24-1 | . | . | TRBJ2-1
CASSPPPGRAYEQYF | TGTGCCAGCAGCCCGCCCCCCGGGAGGGCCTACGAGCAGTACTTC | TRBV5-4 | TRBD2 | few | TRBJ2-7
CSVAPPRRGEMNTEAFF | TGCAGCGTCGCCCCCCCAAGGAGGGGAGAAATGAACACTGAAGCTTTCTTT | TRBV29-1 | . | once | TRBJ1-1
CASSTQVTENTEAFF | TGTGCCAGTAGTACACAGGTAACCGAGAACACTGAAGCTTTCTTT | TRBV19 | . | . | TRBJ1-1
CASSPILSGYNEQFF | TGTGCCAGCAGCCCCATCCTTAGCGGCTACAATGAGCAGTTCTTC | TRBV7-9 | . | . | TRBJ2-1
CASSAATGTDNQPQHF | TGTGCCAGCAGCGCCGCAACCGGGACAGACAATCAGCCCCAGCATTTT | TRBV7-9 | TRBD1 | . | TRBJ1-5
CASSPSVGRVNYGYTF | TGTGCCAGCAGCCCTTCGGTTGGGAGGGTTAACTATGGCTACACCTTC | TRBV5-5 | . | . | TRBJ1-2
CASRTGTAGNTIYF | TGTGCCAGCAGAACCGGGACAGCTGGAAACACCATATATTTT | TRBV7-2 | TRBD1 | . | TRBJ1-3
CASSLFGRTGVAFF | TGTGCCAGCAGCTTATTTGGAAGGACAGGGGTTGCTTTCTTT | TRBV13 | TRBD1 | few | TRBJ1-1
CASRRFLDGTGGYTF | TGTGCCAGCAGGCGTTTTCTAGACGGGACTGGTGGCTACACCTTC | TRBV7-2 | . | . | TRBJ1-2
CASSPGQSPNSYF | TGTGCCAGCAGCCCGGGACAGTCCCCCAACTCGTACTTC | TRBV11-3 | TRBD1 | . | TRBJ2-7
CASKGDNSPLHF | TGTGCCAGCAAAGGAGATAATTCACCCCTCCACTTT | TRBV12-3/TRBV12-4 | . | . | TRBJ1-6
CASSFSSARAKNIQYF | TGTGCCAGCAGTTTTTCGTCGGCTAGAGCCAAAAACATTCAGTACTTC | TRBV28 | . | once | TRBJ2-4
CASSHTGQGAWNEQFF | TGTGCCAGCAGCCACACCGGACAGGGGGCATGGAATGAGCAGTTCTTC | TRBV3-1/TRBV3-2 | TRBD1 | . | TRBJ2-1
CASSGSGTGNPTGELFF | TGTGCCAGCAGCGGATCCGGGACAGGGAACCCCACCGGGGAGCTGTTTTTT | TRBV5-5 | TRBD1 | . | TRBJ2-2
CASSLTGKDGYTF | TGTGCCAGCAGCTTAACCGGGAAGGATGGCTACACCTTC | TRBV7-9 | . | . | TRBJ1-2
CASSPSARGGAFF | TGTGCCAGCAGTCCCTCAGCCCGAGGTGGGGCTTTCTTT | TRBV6-5 | . | few | TRBJ1-1
CASSLISGGTEAFF | TGTGCCAGCAGCTTAATTTCAGGGGGGACTGAAGCTTTCTTT | TRBV7-3 | TRBD1 | . | TRBJ1-1
CASSETGTAGNNEQFF | TGCGCCAGCAGTGAGACGGGGACCGCGGGGAACAATGAGCAGTTCTTC | TRBV10-2 | . | . | TRBJ2-1
CASSVGERRKLFF | TGTGCCAGCAGTGTAGGGGAGAGAAGAAAACTGTTTTTT | TRBV2 | . | few | TRBJ1-4
CASSLLYSPSGNTIYF | TGTGCCAGCAGCTTATTGTACAGCCCCTCTGGAAACACCATATATTTT | TRBV7-6 | . | . | TRBJ1-3
CASSSGQGSNIQYF | TGTGCCAGCAGCTCAGGACAGGGTTCAAACATTCAGTACTTC | TRBV11-3 | TRBD1 | once | TRBJ2-4
CASSLAGSGIMNTEAFF | TGCGCCAGCAGCTTGGCCGGGTCTGGGATCATGAACACTGAAGCTTTCTTT | TRBV5-1 | . | once | TRBJ1-1
CASSQGSARDSNQPQHF | TGTGCCAGCAGCCAAGGGTCAGCGCGCGATAGCAATCAGCCCCAGCATTTT | TRBV3-1/TRBV3-2 | . | . | TRBJ1-5
CASSGVGGNTIYF | TGTGCCAGCAGTGGAGTCGGGGGAAACACCATATATTTT | TRBV5-6 | . | . | TRBJ1-3